The 19 T cell receptor beta chains below all came from one sample that was sequenced in a study of T cell responses to AZD1222 COVID-19 vaccine. Assay: immunoSEQ multiplex PCR; the TCRdb copy retains only in-frame clones and omits some. The data hold over 85,000 clones, with 85% to 90% observed a single time. This material consisted of peripheral blood, taken 28 days after the second AZD1222 dose. The receptors were sampled from an adult who received the AZD1222 COVID-19 vaccine.

This clone has only a few counts. The V call is TRBV28, the J call TRBJ2-7; D is uncertain. The CDR3 has 17 residues. The germline CDR1 and CDR2 sequences are MDHEN and SYDVKM. V lost 3 bases and J lost 0, with 18 bases in between. In nucleotides, the CDR3 is TGTGCCAGCAGTTTCCCCTCGATGATACCGTCCTCCTACGAGCAGTACTTC. Protein product: CASSFPSMIPSSYEQYF.

This sequence joins TRBV7-9 and TRBJ1-1, with 7 bases that match TRBD1. Germline CDR1 and CDR2: SEHNR and FQNEAQ (reference sequence). The CDR3 sequence is 13 residues long. V gave up 4 bases and J gave up 11 bases; unmatched junction bases: 10. The CDR3 sequence is CASSSSGQVPAFF. The CDR3 DNA follows: TGTGCCAGCAGCTCCTCCGGACAGGTCCCGGCTTTCTTT.

V and J are TRBV11-3 and TRBJ1-4; TRBD1 matches 9 bases. The CDR3 extends over 15 amino acids. V shed 8 bases and J 0 bases; nucleotides not matched to a gene: 4. Germline V CDR1 and CDR2: SGHNT, YENEEA. CDR3 nucleotides: TGTGCCAGCCAGACAGGGGGGTCAACTAATGAAAAACTGTTTTTT. Its protein product is CASQTGGSTNEKLFF.

V gene TRBV18 combines with J gene TRBJ2-1; D unclear. From germline, CDR1 is KGHSH and CDR2 LQKENI. V lost 1 base and J lost 7, with 14 bases in between. The CDR3 is 15 residues long. The DNA for the CDR3 is TGTGCCAGCTCACCACTAGCAGGTGGAGTAAATGAGCAGTTCTTC. This sequence encodes CASSPLAGGVNEQFF.

V gene TRBV3-1 (or the pseudogene TRBV3-2) combines with J gene TRBJ2-7; 7 nucleotides agree with TRBD2. Germline CDR1 and CDR2: LGHDT and YNNKEL (reference sequence). The CDR3 consists of 16 residues. The V segment lost 1 base and the J segment 6 bases; nucleotides outside the gene matches: 12. CDR3 nucleotide sequence: TGTGCCAGCAGCCAAGGAGGCTACGGGAGGAGGGGCGAGCAGTACTTC. Its translation: CASSQGGYGRRGEQYF.

V and J are TRBV7-9 and TRBJ1-5; weak D call: TRBD1 (5 bases). V shed 5 bases and J shed 7 bases, with 15 bases lying between them. Germline V gene data show CDR1 as SEHNR and CDR2 as FQNEAQ (reference sequence). The CDR3 spans 14 residues. The CDR3 sequence is CASSPPGGRQPQHF. The CDR3 region has the DNA TGTGCCAGCAGCCCCCCGGGGGGGAGACAGCCCCAGCATTTT.

The chain recombines TRBV19 with TRBJ2-7; 9 positions match TRBD1. After removal of 5 bases from V and 3 bases from J, the junction contained 5 bases not matched to a gene. CDR1 and CDR2 from the germline V gene are LNHDA and SQIVND (reference sequence). CDR3 size: 14 residues. Here the CDR3 DNA reads TGTGCCAGTAGTCTCGGGACAGGGAACTACGAGCAGTACTTC. Its protein product is CASSLGTGNYEQYF. Supplemented by reference TRBV19 and TRBJ2-7, the full variable domain reads DGGITQSPKYLFRKEGQNVTLSCEQNLNHDAMYWYRQDPGQGLRLIYYSQIVNDFQKGDIAEGYSVSREKKESFPLTVTSAQKNPTAFYLCASSLGTGNYEQYFGPGTRLTVT.

This chain uses TRBV10-1 with TRBJ1-2; D might be TRBD1 (6 bases). V lost 6 bases to trimming and J lost 7 bases, with 18 bases between them. Per the germline V gene, CDR1 is WNHNN and CDR2 is SYGVQD (reference sequence). The CDR3 extends over 14 amino acids. CDR3 loop: CASSAAQGGVGYTF. In DNA form, the CDR3 reads TGCGCCAGCAGCGCCGCACAGGGAGGTGTTGGCTACACCTTC.

V and J are TRBV7-9 and TRBJ1-2, with D possibly TRBD1 on 5 matching bases. V lost 4 bases to trimming and J lost 0 bases, with 9 bases between them. This CDR3 spans 14 amino acids. Germline loops: CDR1 SEHNR, CDR2 FQNEAQ (reference sequence). The CDR3 reads CASSSGFTNYGYTF. The CDR3 region has the DNA TGTGCCAGCAGCTCAGGGTTTACTAACTATGGCTACACCTTC.

The V call is TRBV19, the J call TRBJ1-3, with TRBD1 matching 9 bases. The CDR3 runs 15 residues. The germline V gene has CDR1 LNHDA and CDR2 SQIVND (reference sequence). V lost 4 bases to trimming and J lost 7 bases; unmatched junction nucleotides: 8. The CDR3 here is CASSTDRGYENTIYF. The CDR3 DNA sequence: TGTGCCAGTAGTACTGACAGGGGGTATGAGAACACCATATATTTT. The full variable domain, in which reference TRBV19 and TRBJ1-3 provide the parts outside the CDR3, is DGGITQSPKYLFRKEGQNVTLSCEQNLNHDAMYWYRQDPGQGLRLIYYSQIVNDFQKGDIAEGYSVSREKKESFPLTVTSAQKNPTAFYLCASSTDRGYENTIYFGEGSWLTVV.

As to this clone: A clone one base away is much larger, so this may be a read error. The chain recombines TRBV6-4 with TRBJ1-3, with D possibly matching TRBD1 (6 bases). The CDR3 sequence is 16 residues long. Looked up from germline, CDR1 is MRHNA and CDR2 is SNTAGT. The CDR3 sequence is CTSSESLQGGGNTIYF. In DNA form, the CDR3 reads TGTACCAGCAGTGAGAGCTTACAGGGAGGTGGAAACACCATATATTTT.

This chain uses TRBV11-3 with TRBJ1-4; D uncertain. In germline, CDR1 is SGHNT, CDR2 YENEEA. Trimming cost V 0 bases and J 7 bases, with 6 bases left between them. This CDR3 spans 13 amino acids. CDR3 in DNA: TGTGCCAGCAGCTTAGACAGGCGTGAAAAACTGTTTTTT. It encodes CASSLDRREKLFF.

The chain carries TRBV27 and TRBJ2-7; TRBD2 matches at 8 bases. Germline CDR1 reads MNHEY; CDR2 reads SMNVEV (reference sequence). The CDR3 sequence is 16 residues long. J gave up 9 bases and V 5 bases, and 18 bases lay outside the gene matches. The CDR3 spells CASSQDFGRASTGQYF. CDR3 bases: TGTGCCAGCAGTCAAGATTTCGGGAGGGCCTCTACGGGGCAGTACTTC.

V is TRBV4-2 and J is TRBJ1-5; no definite D call. The germline V gene encodes CDR1 LGHNA and CDR2 YNFKEQ. V lost 0 bases and J 4 bases, leaving 4 bases between the germline ends. CDR3 length: 13 residues. CDR3: CASSQDLNQPQHF. CDR3 DNA sequence: TGTGCCAGCAGCCAAGATCTGAATCAGCCCCAGCATTTT.

V is TRBV25-1 and J is TRBJ1-1; 7 bases align to TRBD1. CDR1 MGHDK and CDR2 SYGVNS come from the germline V gene. V shed 5 bases, J shed 6 bases, and the junction held 12 bases outside the gene matches. The CDR3 covers 15 residues. In DNA form, the CDR3 reads TGTGCCAGCAGTCCTACCTTCAGGGGGTCAGCTGAAGCTTTCTTT. It specifies CASSPTFRGSAEAFF.

The chain recombines TRBV30 with TRBJ1-1, with D hard to call. The V and J ends lost 0 bases and 2 bases respectively, with 10 bases between them. CDR1 and CDR2 from the germline V gene are GTSNPN and SVGIG (reference sequence). CDR3 length equals 14 residues. CDR3 sequence (DNA): TGTGCCTGGAGTGTACTGACACCTAACACTGAAGCTTTCTTT. This codes for CAWSVLTPNTEAFF.

This rearrangement joins TRBV7-3 to TRBJ1-1; 8 bases are a match to TRBD1. Germline V gene data show CDR1 as SGHTA and CDR2 as FQGTGA. After removal of 5 bases from V and 6 bases from J, the junction contained 8 bases not matched to a gene. The CDR3 contains 14 residues. CDR3 nucleotide sequence: TGTGCCAGCAGCCCGAGCAGGGGGCTTTCTGAAGCTTTCTTT. It is translated as CASSPSRGLSEAFF.

This clone was counted a single time. Other DNA sequences in this sample translate to the same CDR3. The rearrangement uses TRBV5-1 and TRBJ1-1, with TRBD1 matching over 7 bases. CDR3 length: 13 amino acids. CDR1 is SGHRS and CDR2 is YFSETQ in the germline V gene. The V segment lost 4 bases and the J segment 3 bases; nucleotides outside the gene matches: 3. The CDR3 DNA sequence: TGCGCCAGCAGCACTCAGGGGGACACTGAAGCTTTCTTT. Translating it yields CASSTQGDTEAFF.

The chain has TRBV10-3 and TRBJ2-7; D might be TRBD1 (5 bases). V shed 8 bases and J shed 0 bases, with 17 bases lying between them. The CDR3 runs to 15 residues. Germline V gene lookup returns CDR1 ENHRY and CDR2 SYGVKD. CDR3 in DNA: TGTGCCATCCAAGATTCGAGTAGGGGCTCCTACGAGCAGTACTTC. As protein: CAIQDSSRGSYEQYF.